This passage covers 24 T cell receptor beta chains from one sample sequenced in a study of blood T cell repertoires in COVID-19. Produced via immunoSEQ multiplex PCR; TCRdb's table is partial and in-frame only. Of almost 200,000 clones in the sample, 85% to 90% are singletons; the top ten hold 0.75% to 0.95%. The sequencing sample was made of peripheral blood. The receptors derive from a woman in her 70s with acute or convalescent COVID-19.

V is TRBV19 and J is TRBJ2-2; the D gene is possibly TRBD1 (6 bases). CDR1 is LNHDA, CDR2 SQIVND, per germline (reference sequence). The CDR3 sequence is 17 residues long. V was shortened by 4 bases and J by 2 bases, with 17 bases between the two germline ends. The CDR3 here is CASSSAGEYRNTGELFF. In DNA, the CDR3 is TGTGCCAGTAGTAGTGCAGGGGAATACCGAAACACCGGGGAGCTGTTTTTT.

The chain combines TRBV6-5 with TRBJ2-1; 11 nucleotides agree with TRBD1. V dropped 5 bases and J dropped 9; count of bases not matched to a gene: 6. This CDR3 comprises 14 residues. Germline loops: CDR1 MNHEY, CDR2 SVGAGI. CDR3 sequence reads: CASSRDRGYSEQFF. The CDR3 region has the DNA TGTGCCAGCAGTCGGGACAGGGGGTACTCTGAGCAGTTCTTC.

This sequence joins TRBV6-6 and TRBJ1-1; perhaps TRBD1 as D (5 bases). V was pared by 8 bases and J by 0 bases, with 10 bases between. The germline gives CDR1 MNHNY, CDR2 SVGAGI (reference sequence). The CDR3 sequence is 13 residues long. The CDR3 DNA reads as TGTGCCAGCCGGGGACTCATGAACACTGAAGCTTTCTTT. Protein product: CASRGLMNTEAFF.

This clone was counted a few times. CDR3 sequence (DNA): TGTGCCAGCAGCCAAGCGACAGGACACACCTACGAGCAGTACTTC. This translates into CASSQATGHTYEQYF. The V gene is TRBV3-1 (or the pseudogene TRBV3-2), the J gene TRBJ2-7, with D maybe TRBD1 (6 bases). Germline CDR1 LGHDT, CDR2 YNNKEL (reference sequence). The V end was cut by 1 base, the J end by 2 bases, with 12 bases between. The CDR3 covers 15 residues.

The chain couples TRBV28 to TRBJ1-5, with 8 bases aligning to TRBD1. The CDR3 length is 15 residues. The V and J ends lost 0 bases and 4 bases, in that order; junction bases with no gene match: 2. Germline V CDR1 and CDR2: MDHEN, SYDVKM. CDR3 sequence reads: CASSLWGQVNQPQHF. DNA for the CDR3: TGTGCCAGCAGTTTATGGGGACAGGTAAATCAGCCCCAGCATTTT.

This chain links TRBV5-1 with TRBJ2-5; possible D gene TRBD1, 6 bases. This CDR3 is 15 amino acids long. Trimming removed 0 bases at V and 5 bases at J, with 14 bases between. CDR1 and CDR2 (germline): SGHRS, YFSETQ. Here the CDR3 reads CASSLAGAPLETQYF. The CDR3 nucleotides read TGCGCCAGCAGCTTGGCAGGGGCCCCTCTGGAGACCCAGTACTTC.

The chain employs TRBV2 and TRBJ1-6; TRBD1 is a possible D gene (5 bases). The CDR3 extends over 15 amino acids. Germline CDR1 and CDR2: SNHLY and FYNNEI. Trimming left V 2 bases short and J 5 bases short, with 10 bases between. DNA for the CDR3: TGTGCCAGCAGTGAATGGGGCCGGGATAATTCACCCCTCCACTTT. It translates to CASSEWGRDNSPLHF.

This sequence joins TRBV27 and TRBJ2-1; TRBD1 aligns across 12 bases. CDR3 size: 19 residues. With V trimmed by 6 bases and J by 8 bases, 20 bases remained unmatched. Germline CDR1 is MNHEY and CDR2 is SMNVEV (reference sequence). CDR3 bases: TGTGCCAGCAGACCGTTCTCCCGGGACAGGGGGCAAGCAGGAGATGAGCAGTTCTTC. This encodes CASRPFSRDRGQAGDEQFF.

The chain links TRBV6-2 or TRBV6-3 to TRBJ1-2, with 8 positions matching TRBD1. The V and J ends lost 2 bases and 8 bases, in that order; junction bases with no gene match: 7. The CDR3 is 14 amino acids. The germline V gene encodes CDR1 MNHEY and CDR2 SVGEGT. Written as DNA, the CDR3 is TGTGCCAGCAGTTACCTCGGACAGGGCGGAGGCTACACCTTC. It yields the protein CASSYLGQGGGYTF.

V gene TRBV19 combines with J gene TRBJ2-7; maybe TRBD1 (6 bases). Germline CDR1 LNHDA, CDR2 SQIVND (reference sequence). The CDR3 is 15 amino acids. Between the trimmed V and J ends, which lost 5 bases and 2 bases, there was a span of 16 bases. The CDR3 reads CASSPKGTTTYEQYF. Written as DNA, the CDR3 is TGTGCCAGTAGTCCGAAAGGGACAACCACCTACGAGCAGTACTTC.

The rearrangement uses TRBV10-2 and TRBJ2-4, with 10 bases matching TRBD2. Germline trimming cut 7 bases from V and 0 bases from J; bases unmatched to any gene: 9. The length of the CDR3 is 17 residues. Looked up from germline, CDR1 is WSHSY and CDR2 is SAAADI. Here the CDR3 DNA reads TGCGCCAGCAAGACTAGCGGGTCCCCCCTAGCCAAAAACATTCAGTACTTC. This gives the protein CASKTSGSPLAKNIQYF.

The J gene is TRBJ1-1, the V gene TRBV21-1; the table's D call of TRBD1 was not tested on the DNA. TRBV21-1 is an annotated pseudogene. This CDR3 is 19 amino acids long. The CDR3 sequence is CASSVPGTGGETMNTEAFF. The CDR3 DNA reads TGTGCCAGCAGCGTCCCCGGGACAGGGGGGGAGACTATGAACACTGAAGCTTTCTTT.

This sequence joins TRBV28 and TRBJ2-7; tentatively, D is TRBD1 (6 bases). This CDR3 has 15 residues. V lost 7 bases to trimming and J lost 0 bases, with 16 bases between them. The germline V gene encodes CDR1 MDHEN and CDR2 SYDVKM. CDR3 bases: TGTGCCAGCAACCCTTTCACGGACAGCTCCTACGAGCAGTACTTC. Its translation is CASNPFTDSSYEQYF.

The CDR3 nucleotides are TGTGCCAGCAGCTTAGCCCTGGGACACCCTGAAGCTTTCTTT. Translation gives CASSLALGHPEAFF. This chain links TRBV7-9 with TRBJ1-1, with D possibly being TRBD1 (6 bases). Germline loops: CDR1 SEHNR, CDR2 FQNEAQ (reference sequence). The CDR3 sequence is 14 residues long. The V gene lost 0 bases and the J gene lost 6 bases, with 11 bases spanning the gap. The whole variable domain, remainder taken from reference TRBV7-9 and TRBJ1-1, is DTGVSQNPRHKITKRGQNVTFRCDPISEHNRLYWYRQTLGQGPEFLTYFQNEAQLEKSRLLSDRFSAERPKGSFSTLEIQRTEQGDSAMYLCASSLALGHPEAFFGQGTRLTVV.

The chain combines TRBV11-2 with TRBJ2-7; 8 positions agree with TRBD1. V dropped 5 bases and J dropped 5; count of bases not matched to a gene: 8. This CDR3 has 14 amino acids. Germline-derived CDR1 and CDR2 are SGHAT and FQNNGV. CDR3 in amino acids: CASSMTQGVHEQYF. CDR3 bases: TGTGCCAGCAGCATGACACAGGGGGTCCACGAGCAGTACTTC.

This chain links TRBV5-1 with TRBJ2-7; the match to TRBD1 covers 9 bases. V lost 4 bases, J lost 5 bases, and 7 bases stayed unmatched. The CDR3 covers 14 residues. Germline V gene lookup returns CDR1 SGHRS and CDR2 YFSETQ. The CDR3 here is CASSHGTGSNEQYF. The CDR3 DNA is TGCGCCAGCAGCCACGGGACAGGGTCGAACGAGCAGTACTTC.

In its sample, this clone was seen once. This sequence joins TRBV4-3 and TRBJ1-1; D is uncertain. V was cut by 4 bases and J by 0 bases, with 15 bases left in between. The CDR3 contains 16 residues. Germline lookup yields CDR1 LGHNA and CDR2 YSLEER. Here the CDR3 DNA reads TGCGCCAGCAGCCCATCTGTGAGAGAAATGAACACTGAAGCTTTCTTT. This encodes CASSPSVREMNTEAFF.

This clone has a single count. Here the CDR3 reads CASSPLTGGREKLFF. CDR3 coding DNA: TGTGCCAGCAGCCCTTTGACAGGGGGCCGTGAAAAACTGTTTTTT. The V call is TRBV11-2, the J call TRBJ1-4; 10 nucleotides agree with TRBD1. Per the germline V gene, CDR1 is SGHAT and CDR2 is FQNNGV. The CDR3 has 15 amino acids. J gave up 7 bases and V 5 bases, and 7 bases lay outside the gene matches. The complete variable domain, with remaining parts taken from reference TRBV11-2 and TRBJ1-4, reads EAGVAQSPRYKIIEKRQSVAFWCNPISGHATLYWYQQILGQGPKLLIQFQNNGVVDDSQLPKDRFSAERLKGVDSTLKIQPAKLEDSAVYLCASSPLTGGREKLFFGSGTQLSVL.

J is TRBJ2-7 and V is TRBV5-4; D ambiguous. Trimming stripped 1 base from V and 0 bases from J, with 5 bases between. The CDR3 is 13 residues long. The germline CDR1 and CDR2 sequences are SGHNT and YYREEE (reference sequence). The CDR3 nucleotides are TGTGCCAGCAGCTTGCTCCCCTCCTACGAGCAGTACTTC. Translation gives CASSLLPSYEQYF.

The chain recombines TRBV5-4 with TRBJ1-6; a possible D gene is TRBD1 (5 bases). This CDR3 contains 16 residues. Per the germline V gene, CDR1 is SGHNT and CDR2 is YYREEE (reference sequence). Trimming removed 0 bases at V and 5 bases at J, with 12 bases between. CDR3 nucleotides: TGTGCCAGCAGCTTGGCCTTCCGGGGGAATAATTCACCCCTCCACTTT. This codes for CASSLAFRGNNSPLHF. The variable domain in full, with the rest retrieved from reference TRBV5-4 and TRBJ1-6, is ETGVTQSPTHLIKTRGQQVTLRCSSQSGHNTVSWYQQALGQGPQFIFQYYREEENGRGNFPPRFSGLQFPNYSSELNVNALELDDSALYLCASSLAFRGNNSPLHFGNGTRLTVT.

The V gene is TRBV11-2, the J gene TRBJ1-6; D gene unclear. The CDR3 has 16 residues. Trimming removed 1 base from V and 0 bases from J, with 7 bases in between. Per germline, CDR1 SGHAT and CDR2 FQNNGV. The CDR3 DNA sequence: TGTGCCAGCAGCTTAGGGAGGAGCTCCTATAATTCACCCCTCCACTTT. Its protein is CASSLGRSSYNSPLHF.

This clone showed up just once. The CDR3 sequence is CASSLKYPGETQYF. For the CDR3, the DNA is TGTGCCAGCAGCTTGAAATATCCAGGGGAGACCCAGTACTTC. V gene TRBV5-4 combines with J gene TRBJ2-5; tentatively, D is TRBD1 (5 bases). V was shortened by 1 base and J by 5 bases, with 12 bases between the two germline ends. Germline V gene sequence: CDR1 SGHNT, CDR2 YYREEE (reference sequence). The CDR3 length is 14 residues.

About this clone: Other DNA sequences of this sample code for an identical CDR3. The chain is built from TRBV7-9 and TRBJ1-1; D unclear. The germline V and J ends were trimmed by 5 bases and 1 base, with 11 bases remaining between them. CDR3 size: 14 residues. Germline lookup yields CDR1 SEHNR and CDR2 FQNEAQ (reference sequence). CDR3 amino acids: CASSPLTRNTEAFF. CDR3 bases: TGTGCCAGCAGCCCCCTGACACGGAACACTGAAGCTTTCTTT. Variable domain in full (rest from reference TRBV7-9 and TRBJ1-1): DTGVSQNPRHKITKRGQNVTFRCDPISEHNRLYWYRQTLGQGPEFLTYFQNEAQLEKSRLLSDRFSAERPKGSFSTLEIQRTEQGDSAMYLCASSPLTRNTEAFFGQGTRLTVV.

J is TRBJ1-5 and V is TRBV19, with D maybe TRBD1 (6 bases). The CDR3 covers 16 residues. Germline CDR1 LNHDA, CDR2 SQIVND (reference sequence). Trimming stripped 5 bases from V and 5 bases from J, with 19 bases between. CDR3 sequence: CASSPPGGAAYQPQHF. DNA for the CDR3: TGTGCCAGTAGTCCCCCGGGGGGGGCGGCCTATCAGCCCCAGCATTTT. Looking up the rest from reference TRBV19 and TRBJ1-5 gives the full variable domain: DGGITQSPKYLFRKEGQNVTLSCEQNLNHDAMYWYRQDPGQGLRLIYYSQIVNDFQKGDIAEGYSVSREKKESFPLTVTSAQKNPTAFYLCASSPPGGAAYQPQHFGDGTRLSIL.